Given below is one TCR beta chain in context. This clone was counted a single time. Its recognized antigen is unknown. Base qualities are not provided; no much larger clone lies one nucleotide away. V loses 5 bases, J loses 8 bases, and the germline ends lie 15 bases apart. The CDR3 goes from the cysteine to the phenylalanine over 13 residues. Only CDR3 DNA remains: 39 bases, in frame from the first base. For CDR1 and CDR2, the germline V gene lists MGHRA and YSYEKL. This sample was taken from a study of blood T cell repertoires in COVID-19 (dated by TCRdb to 2019 to 2021). Background for the entire study: Samples covering the acute and convalescent phases of COVID-19 were provided by collaborators in the United States, Italy and Spain. The material from the prospective study consisted of cDNA or gDNA derived from T cells, B-cell-depleted T cells, or PBMCs. The dataset comprised deeply sampled blood TCRbeta repertoires from subjects exposed to, actively infected with, or recovered from COVID-19. The repertoires were released in a freely available public database meant as a resource for research on the immune response to SARS-CoV-2. The samples were drawn from two sources: the first 160 participants of the ongoing ImmuneRACE study, and 950 to 1,500 subjects contributed by 6 global collaborators. Sample metadata almost always included a de-identified subject ID, COVID-19 status, age in years and sex. HLA class I and class II types, where available, came from metadata supplied by the sample provider rather than from assay-based typing. The investigation overall reported the following: The amount of clinical and demographic metadata varied by source and participant and was provided uncurated.

The immunoSEQ Assay, a bias-controlled multiplex PCR, was used to amplify TCRbeta CDR3 regions from genomic DNA. On the authors' methods: Nucleated cell counts per sample were estimated from amplification of reference gene primers within the assay. To quantify the absolute abundance of each unique TCRbeta CDR3 rearrangement, sequence reads were collapsed and filtered. Productive Simpson clonality was computed per sample as the square root of Simpson's diversity index over productive rearrangements. Not all clones reach the TCRdb copy of this immuneACCESS table, which keeps in-frame sequences only. Checked studies attribute under half of the gap to unresolved V genes and leave the rest unexplained. V, J and clone size are those of that table, while D and trimming were read from the DNA. The sample table records around 220,000 clones; 84% of these occur just once. Approximately 6.6% of the sample rests with the top ten.

Enrolling through a virtual design, the prospective study's participants ranged in age from roughly 18 to 90 years and lived across some 22 United States geographic areas. To assign participants to cohorts, the prospective study relied on clinical history that participants themselves reported in a screening survey and a study questionnaire. ImmuneRACE Cohort 3 recovered participants were defined by two consecutive negative NP/OP PCR tests, healthcare professional clearance, or symptom resolution. Each participant in the prospective study had whole blood, serum and a nasopharyngeal or oropharyngeal swab collected by mobile phlebotomists. Over a roughly 2-month period, participants in the prospective study had the option of providing additional blood draws and questionnaires. Blood samples from the prospective study were shipped frozen or at room temperature prior to DNA extraction.

This receptor was identified in a woman aged 40 to 50 who had recovered from COVID-19. Material: PBMCs or T cells enriched from blood (not recorded which). The chain employs TRBV4-1 and TRBJ1-2; tentative D gene TRBD1, with 5 bases matching. This receptor has the CDR3 CASSNLAQGGYTF. The DNA is TGCGCCAGCAGCAACTTGGCCCAGGGCGGCTACACCTTC.